What follows is one T cell receptor beta chain and its context. These data come from a study of blood T cells in healthy people across ages. The CDR3 length is 18 residues. Trimming at V came to 6 bases and at J to 3 bases, leaving 18 bases not matched to a gene. Germline-derived CDR1 and CDR2 are MDHEN and SYDVKM. The second PCR ran about 6 to 11 cycles with a sample-barcoded 5' primer and J-beta primers. A single record per CDR3 protein comes from TCRdb applying MiXCR to the 5' RACE reads. Here the sample spans more than 700,000 distinct CDR3 sequences, about 47% being singletons. The V and J genes are TRBV28 and TRBJ2-3, with TRBD2 matching 7 bases. Material for sequencing was blood. This TCR derives from a man older than 75 in good health. As DNA, the CDR3 is TGTGCCAGCAGCCCCCCCTGGGGGAGGGCGTTGGGTACAGATACGCAGTATTTT. Translating gives CASSPPWGRALGTDTQYF. Variable domain in full (rest from reference TRBV28 and TRBJ2-3): DVKVTQSSRYLVKRTGEKVFLECVQDMDHENMFWYRQDPGLGLRLIYFSYDVKMKEKGDIPEGYSVSREKKERFSLILESASTNQTSMYLCASSPPWGRALGTDTQYFGPGTRLTVL.